This T cell receptor beta chain was found in a study of CD8 T cells in Susac syndrome. Germline CDR1 and CDR2: SGDLS and YYNGEE. The CDR3 has 14 amino acids. Trimming took off 4 bases at V and 5 bases at J, with 15 bases between the two ends. Findings and caveats of the study: It was acknowledged by the study that relatively few individuals were included in its TCR sequencing and HLA analysis.

RNA in amounts of 0.5 to 1 ug was reverse transcribed with random hexamers. The TCR beta CDR3 was amplified by immunoSEQ multiplex PCR across 54 Vbeta, 13 Jbeta. Using its own MiXCR run on the immunoSEQ multiplex PCR reads, TCRdb lists one record per CDR3 protein. The sample yields some 190,000 distinct CDR3 sequences, 90% to 95% seen once. CD8+ and CD4+ T cells from blood underwent TCR beta sequencing. CD8+ and CD4+ T cells were negatively isolated; TEMRA cells were FACS-enriched. As for this clonotype: The antigen remains undetermined.

V and J are TRBV9 and TRBJ2-5, with TRBD2 as a possible D gene (6 bases). The material sequenced was CD4+ T cells from PBMCs. The receptor was isolated from a human donor in good health. The CDR3 loop reads CASSPTWGVETQYF. The CDR3 bases are TGTGCCAGCAGCCCAACCTGGGGGGTCGAGACCCAGTACTTC.